The clone carrying this T cell receptor beta chain is medium-sized in the sample. As yet, its antigen is unknown. The data stem from a study of T cell repertoires in urothelial bladder cancer. The wider study: A few lesions each were cT0, cTa, cT1, and cT2 or greater.

General study points: Median infiltrating lymphocyte percentage was roughly 2.2% in carcinoma specimens. A single clone reached about 2% in benign versus up to 17% in carcinoma.

The assay was immunoSEQ multiplex PCR, and TCRdb's table has in-frame clones only and misses some. The sample carries around 6,400 clones, 70% to 80% recorded once. The CDR3 sequence is 14 residues long. Looked up from germline, CDR1 is LNHDA and CDR2 is SQIVND (reference sequence). V was clipped by 6 bases and J by 0 bases, with 9 bases between them. The sequencing input was tumor-infiltrating cells from bladder cancer. This TCR came from a human donor with urothelial carcinoma. V is TRBV19 and J is TRBJ2-1; D is ambiguous. The CDR3 loop reads CASRGGSSYNEQFF. Written as DNA, the CDR3 is TGTGCCAGTAGAGGCGGTAGCTCCTACAATGAGCAGTTCTTC.